The rows below give T cell receptor beta chains drawn from one sample of a study of CD8+ T cells in alopecia areata. Produced via immunoSEQ multiplex PCR; TCRdb's table is partial and in-frame only. Of 35,000 to 50,000 clones listed, about two thirds are singletons. The input for sequencing was CD8+ T cells sorted from blood, taken at week 4, from a patient treated with tofacitinib. Receptors were obtained from a human donor with alopecia areata. CDR3s include the opening cysteine and the closing phenylalanine or tryptophan. The order of the fields is clone size, J gene, V gene, D gene, CDR3 protein, CDR3 DNA. The D gene is left open where the match is weak. Some rows mark clone size as missing; the rest say once, few, many or name a class of expanded clone.

clone_size: NA; j_call: TRBJ1-1; v_call: TRBV14; d_call: NA; cdr3_aa: CASSQEGEAFF; cdr3_nt: TGTGCCAGCAGCCAAGAGGGGGAAGCTTTCTTT
clone_size: NA; j_call: TRBJ1-5; v_call: TRBV29-1; d_call: NA; cdr3_aa: CSVDRTPELRQPQHF; cdr3_nt: TGCAGCGTTGATAGAACTCCGGAGCTCCGGCAGCCCCAGCATTTT
clone_size: once; j_call: TRBJ1-6; v_call: TRBV15; d_call: TRBD1; cdr3_aa: CATSMQGDSPLHF; cdr3_nt: TGTGCCACCAGCATGCAGGGGGATTCACCCCTCCACTTT
clone_size: NA; j_call: TRBJ1-1; v_call: TRBV29-1; d_call: NA; cdr3_aa: CSAEGGMNTEAFF; cdr3_nt: TGCAGCGCCGAAGGGGGGATGAACACTGAAGCTTTCTTT
clone_size: NA; j_call: TRBJ2-7; v_call: TRBV4-1; d_call: NA; cdr3_aa: CASSQQLGYEQYF; cdr3_nt: TGCGCCAGCAGCCAACAATTAGGCTACGAGCAGTACTTC
clone_size: once; j_call: TRBJ1-4; v_call: TRBV29-1; d_call: NA; cdr3_aa: CSVSNRATNEKLFF; cdr3_nt: TGCAGCGTTTCGAACAGGGCAACTAATGAAAAACTGTTTTTT
clone_size: NA; j_call: TRBJ1-1; v_call: TRBV30; d_call: NA; cdr3_aa: CAWSPRTEAFF; cdr3_nt: TGTGCCTGGAGCCCAAGGACTGAAGCTTTCTTT
clone_size: once; j_call: TRBJ2-2; v_call: TRBV6-5; d_call: NA; cdr3_aa: CASQVLGAGELFF; cdr3_nt: TGTGCCAGCCAGGTTTTGGGGGCCGGGGAGCTGTTTTTT
clone_size: few; j_call: TRBJ1-4; v_call: TRBV23-1; d_call: TRBD1; cdr3_aa: CASLLWTGHRCEKLFF; cdr3_nt: TGCGCCAGCCTACTATGGACAGGGCATCGGTGCGAAAAACTGTTTTTT
clone_size: few; j_call: TRBJ2-5; v_call: TRBV29-1; d_call: TRBD2; cdr3_aa: CSVEPSGGQETQYF; cdr3_nt: TGCAGCGTTGAACCTAGCGGGGGGCAAGAGACCCAGTACTTC
clone_size: NA; j_call: TRBJ1-1; v_call: TRBV27; d_call: NA; cdr3_aa: CASSRGVTNTEAFF; cdr3_nt: TGTGCCAGCAGCCGAGGAGTGACGAACACTGAAGCTTTCTTT
clone_size: few; j_call: TRBJ2-1; v_call: TRBV2; d_call: NA; cdr3_aa: CASSRARGWEQFF; cdr3_nt: TGTGCCAGCAGTCGGGCCCGCGGCTGGGAGCAGTTCTTC
clone_size: NA; j_call: TRBJ2-1; v_call: TRBV25-1; d_call: NA; cdr3_aa: CASQNPTRHTYNEQFF; cdr3_nt: TGTGCCAGCCAGAACCCGACCCGACATACCTACAATGAGCAGTTCTTC
clone_size: once; j_call: TRBJ2-1; v_call: TRBV29-1; d_call: TRBD1; cdr3_aa: CSVEFTGGRLDEQFF; cdr3_nt: TGCAGCGTTGAGTTTACAGGGGGGCGTCTGGATGAGCAGTTCTTC
clone_size: NA; j_call: TRBJ2-7; v_call: TRBV30; d_call: NA; cdr3_aa: CAWSVPRAYEQYF; cdr3_nt: TGTGCCTGGAGTGTCCCCAGGGCTTACGAGCAGTACTTC
clone_size: NA; j_call: TRBJ1-2; v_call: TRBV5-6; d_call: NA; cdr3_aa: CASSLGYTFGTANYGYTF; cdr3_nt: TGTGCCAGCAGCTTGGGATATACGTTCGGGACCGCCAACTATGGCTACACCTTC
clone_size: NA; j_call: TRBJ2-7; v_call: TRBV30; d_call: NA; cdr3_aa: CAWSKGQGPSEQYF; cdr3_nt: TGTGCCTGGAGTAAGGGTCAGGGACCCTCCGAGCAGTACTTC
clone_size: NA; j_call: TRBJ1-2; v_call: TRBV6-5; d_call: NA; cdr3_aa: CASSTPTGPNFGYTF; cdr3_nt: TGTGCCAGCTCAACCCCAACAGGGCCAAATTTTGGCTACACCTTC
clone_size: NA; j_call: TRBJ2-7; v_call: TRBV29-1; d_call: NA; cdr3_aa: CSVVDYNEQYF; cdr3_nt: TGCAGCGTTGTGGATTATAACGAGCAGTACTTC
clone_size: few; j_call: TRBJ2-7; v_call: TRBV28; d_call: TRBD2; cdr3_aa: CASSYLAGASYEQYF; cdr3_nt: TGTGCCAGCAGTTATTTAGCGGGGGCTTCCTACGAGCAGTACTTC
clone_size: few; j_call: TRBJ1-5; v_call: TRBV9; d_call: NA; cdr3_aa: CASSGSGTSNQPQHF; cdr3_nt: TGTGCCAGCAGCGGTAGCGGAACTAGCAATCAGCCCCAGCATTTT
clone_size: NA; j_call: TRBJ1-2; v_call: TRBV9; d_call: NA; cdr3_aa: CASSADSNGYTF; cdr3_nt: TGTGCCAGCAGCGCGGACAGTAACGGCTACACCTTC
clone_size: NA; j_call: TRBJ2-3; v_call: TRBV29-1; d_call: TRBD2; cdr3_aa: CSVVSFGGITDTQYF; cdr3_nt: TGCAGCGTTGTATCGTTCGGGGGGATCACAGATACGCAGTATTTT
clone_size: NA; j_call: TRBJ2-3; v_call: TRBV30; d_call: TRBD2; cdr3_aa: CAWSEDLRGGRDTQYF; cdr3_nt: TGTGCCTGGAGTGAAGACTTGCGGGGGGGCCGGGATACGCAGTATTTT
clone_size: NA; j_call: TRBJ2-7; v_call: TRBV19; d_call: NA; cdr3_aa: CASRSGQTYEQYF; cdr3_nt: TGTGCCAGTAGATCCGGACAGACCTACGAGCAGTACTTC
clone_size: NA; j_call: TRBJ2-7; v_call: TRBV10-2; d_call: NA; cdr3_aa: CASSESVSAYSLREQYF; cdr3_nt: TGCGCCAGCAGTGAGTCGGTTTCGGCGTACAGTTTACGAGAGCAGTACTTC
clone_size: NA; j_call: TRBJ2-7; v_call: TRBV7-9; d_call: NA; cdr3_aa: CASSPTDYEQYF; cdr3_nt: TGTGCCAGCAGCCCGACAGACTACGAGCAGTACTTC
clone_size: NA; j_call: TRBJ2-2; v_call: TRBV30; d_call: NA; cdr3_aa: CAWRRQPSNTGELFF; cdr3_nt: TGTGCCTGGAGGAGACAGCCCTCGAACACCGGGGAGCTGTTTTTT
clone_size: NA; j_call: TRBJ1-1; v_call: TRBV29-1; d_call: TRBD1; cdr3_aa: CSVEDRGAFF; cdr3_nt: TGCAGCGTTGAGGACAGGGGAGCTTTCTTT
clone_size: NA; j_call: TRBJ2-2; v_call: TRBV19; d_call: NA; cdr3_aa: CASSMVIGGELFF; cdr3_nt: TGTGCCAGTAGTATGGTAATCGGCGGGGAGCTGTTTTTT
clone_size: NA; j_call: TRBJ2-7; v_call: TRBV29-1; d_call: NA; cdr3_aa: CSVVGSSYEQYF; cdr3_nt: TGCAGCGTTGTCGGAAGCTCCTACGAGCAGTACTTC
clone_size: NA; j_call: TRBJ1-6; v_call: TRBV9; d_call: NA; cdr3_aa: CASGSPLHF; cdr3_nt: TGTGCCAGTGGATCACCCCTCCACTTT
clone_size: NA; j_call: TRBJ2-1; v_call: TRBV7-9; d_call: TRBD1; cdr3_aa: CASSLTGQGPGVGQFF; cdr3_nt: TGTGCCAGCAGCTTGACGGGACAGGGACCGGGTGTAGGGCAGTTCTTC
clone_size: NA; j_call: TRBJ2-3; v_call: TRBV30; d_call: TRBD2; cdr3_aa: CAWSGTSGSTDTQYF; cdr3_nt: TGTGCCTGGAGCGGGACTAGCGGTAGCACAGATACGCAGTATTTT
clone_size: few; j_call: TRBJ2-3; v_call: TRBV9; d_call: TRBD1; cdr3_aa: CASSVDRDRGADTQYF; cdr3_nt: TGTGCCAGCAGCGTAGATAGGGACAGGGGTGCAGATACGCAGTATTTT
clone_size: NA; j_call: TRBJ2-2; v_call: TRBV5-1; d_call: TRBD1; cdr3_aa: CASTPDREATGELFF; cdr3_nt: TGCGCCAGCACCCCGGACAGGGAAGCAACCGGGGAGCTGTTTTTT
clone_size: many; j_call: TRBJ2-3; v_call: TRBV7-2; d_call: TRBD1; cdr3_aa: CASGKTGATDTQYF; cdr3_nt: TGTGCCAGCGGCAAGACAGGGGCCACAGATACGCAGTATTTT
clone_size: few; j_call: TRBJ2-3; v_call: TRBV30; d_call: TRBD1; cdr3_aa: CAWSVTRGQADTQYF; cdr3_nt: TGTGCCTGGAGTGTTACGAGGGGGCAGGCAGATACGCAGTATTTT
clone_size: NA; j_call: TRBJ2-2; v_call: TRBV29-1; d_call: NA; cdr3_aa: CSVYLNTGELFF; cdr3_nt: TGCAGCGTTTACCTTAACACCGGGGAGCTGTTTTTT
clone_size: NA; j_call: TRBJ1-1; v_call: TRBV29-1; d_call: TRBD1; cdr3_aa: CSVDPGGRTEAFF; cdr3_nt: TGCAGCGTTGATCCAGGGGGGAGGACTGAAGCTTTCTTT
clone_size: NA; j_call: TRBJ2-1; v_call: TRBV29-1; d_call: TRBD2; cdr3_aa: CSPQLIYASGHSEQFF; cdr3_nt: TGCAGCCCTCAATTGATCTACGCTAGCGGGCATAGTGAGCAGTTCTTC
clone_size: NA; j_call: TRBJ2-1; v_call: TRBV30; d_call: TRBD2; cdr3_aa: CAWSVGGDEQFF; cdr3_nt: TGTGCCTGGTCCGTGGGGGGGGATGAGCAGTTCTTC
clone_size: NA; j_call: TRBJ1-2; v_call: TRBV29-1; d_call: NA; cdr3_aa: CSVDLVKYGYTF; cdr3_nt: TGCAGCGTTGACCTAGTGAAATATGGCTACACCTTC
clone_size: NA; j_call: TRBJ2-7; v_call: TRBV30; d_call: NA; cdr3_aa: CAWSLTANYEQYF; cdr3_nt: TGTGCCTGGAGTTTGACAGCCAACTACGAGCAGTACTTC
clone_size: NA; j_call: TRBJ1-2; v_call: TRBV29-1; d_call: TRBD1; cdr3_aa: CSVEGQGVVGYTF; cdr3_nt: TGCAGCGTGGAAGGACAGGGGGTAGTTGGCTACACCTTC
clone_size: NA; j_call: TRBJ2-7; v_call: TRBV11-2; d_call: NA; cdr3_aa: CASNPREQYF; cdr3_nt: TGTGCCAGCAACCCTCGAGAGCAGTACTTC
clone_size: NA; j_call: TRBJ1-2; v_call: TRBV4-3; d_call: TRBD1; cdr3_aa: CASSQDATGNYGYTF; cdr3_nt: TGCGCCAGCAGCCAAGATGCGACAGGGAACTATGGCTACACCTTC
clone_size: few; j_call: TRBJ2-2; v_call: TRBV29-1; d_call: NA; cdr3_aa: CSVDVNRRDLELFF; cdr3_nt: TGCAGCGTCGACGTTAATCGGAGGGACTTGGAGCTGTTTTTT
clone_size: NA; j_call: TRBJ2-7; v_call: TRBV10-2; d_call: NA; cdr3_aa: CASSEYGRNEYF; cdr3_nt: TGCGCCAGCAGTGAGTATGGCAGGAACGAGTACTTC
clone_size: few; j_call: TRBJ2-6; v_call: TRBV5-4; d_call: TRBD1; cdr3_aa: CASRSGTGESGANVLTF; cdr3_nt: TGTGCCAGCAGGTCCGGGACAGGGGAATCTGGGGCCAACGTCCTGACTTTC
clone_size: NA; j_call: TRBJ1-5; v_call: TRBV27; d_call: TRBD1; cdr3_aa: CASRHTGEGNQPQHF; cdr3_nt: TGTGCCAGCAGACACACAGGGGAAGGCAATCAGCCCCAGCATTTT
clone_size: NA; j_call: TRBJ1-1; v_call: TRBV11-2; d_call: NA; cdr3_aa: CASSLAGGNTEAFF; cdr3_nt: TGTGCCAGCAGCTTAGCGGGGGGAAACACTGAAGCTTTCTTT
clone_size: NA; j_call: TRBJ2-1; v_call: TRBV7-9; d_call: TRBD2; cdr3_aa: CASSPGGNEQFF; cdr3_nt: TGTGCCAGCAGCCCCGGGGGGAATGAGCAGTTCTTC
clone_size: NA; j_call: TRBJ1-2; v_call: TRBV30; d_call: NA; cdr3_aa: CAWRDLIGMAAMLYTF; cdr3_nt: TGTGCCTGGCGTGACCTAATTGGGATGGCCGCTATGTTATACACCTTC
clone_size: NA; j_call: TRBJ2-6; v_call: TRBV4-3; d_call: NA; cdr3_aa: CASSRDSGANVLTF; cdr3_nt: TGCGCCAGCAGCAGGGACTCTGGGGCCAACGTCCTGACTTTC
clone_size: NA; j_call: TRBJ2-3; v_call: TRBV5-6; d_call: TRBD1; cdr3_aa: CASSIGQGEATDTQYF; cdr3_nt: TGTGCCAGCAGCATCGGACAGGGAGAGGCCACAGATACGCAGTATTTT
clone_size: NA; j_call: TRBJ2-7; v_call: TRBV5-4; d_call: NA; cdr3_aa: CASSFGGNYEQYF; cdr3_nt: TGTGCCAGCAGCTTCGGGGGCAACTACGAGCAGTACTTC
clone_size: NA; j_call: TRBJ2-7; v_call: TRBV4-3; d_call: NA; cdr3_aa: CASSQGSSLLYEQYF; cdr3_nt: TGCGCCAGCAGCCAAGGTTCGAGTCTTCTCTACGAGCAGTACTTC
clone_size: few; j_call: TRBJ2-2; v_call: TRBV29-1; d_call: NA; cdr3_aa: CSVGTGTNTGELFF; cdr3_nt: TGCAGCGTTGGTACCGGGACGAACACCGGGGAGCTGTTTTTT
clone_size: once; j_call: TRBJ1-1; v_call: TRBV7-2; d_call: NA; cdr3_aa: CASSLGIGGTEAFF; cdr3_nt: TGTGCCAGCAGCTTAGGAATCGGGGGGACTGAAGCTTTCTTT